A selection of T cell receptor beta chains follows, all from one sample in a study of blood T cell repertoires in COVID-19. Sequencing was performed with immunoSEQ multiplex PCR; in TCRdb, only in-frame clones are kept and a portion is missing. The sample has just under 75,000 clones, approximately 80% seen once; the top ten hold more than 2%. Sequenced material: peripheral blood. All receptors derive from an elderly man with active or convalescent COVID-19. Both conserved end residues are part of each CDR3. D genes are given only for firm matches. Only part of the rows carry a size: once, few, many, or a class if the clone is expanded.

.	few	TRBV28	TRBJ2-7	CASSSSASYEQYF	TGTGCCAGCAGTTCTAGCGCGTCCTACGAGCAGTACTTC
.	few	TRBV18	TRBJ1-5	CASSPREQAGNQPQHF	TGTGCCAGCTCACCACGGGAACAGGCTGGCAATCAGCCCCAGCATTTT
.	.	TRBV4-1	TRBJ1-6	CASSQGNNYNSPLHF	TGCGCCAGCAGCCAAGGTAACAACTATAATTCACCCCTCCACTTT
TRBD1	.	TRBV5-1	TRBJ1-3	CASSKGTGAGNTIYF	TGCGCCAGCAGCAAAGGGACAGGGGCTGGAAACACCATATATTTT
.	.	TRBV6-1	TRBJ1-1	CASSENRVYTEAFF	TGTGCCAGCAGTGAGAACAGGGTATACACTGAAGCTTTCTTT
TRBD1	few	TRBV7-9	TRBJ1-2	CASSLATGTGFNGYTF	TGTGCCAGCAGCTTAGCAACCGGGACAGGGTTTAATGGCTACACCTTC
.	.	TRBV28	TRBJ1-6	CASSWGGFGNSPLHF	TGTGCCAGCAGTTGGGGGGGTTTTGGTAATTCACCCCTCCACTTT
.	.	TRBV28	TRBJ1-2	CASTIPGGLGYTF	TGTGCCAGCACCATCCCCGGGGGGCTCGGCTACACCTTC
TRBD2	once	TRBV19	TRBJ2-1	CASSIGHSGSSYNEQFF	TGTGCCAGTAGTATAGGTCATAGCGGGAGCTCCTACAATGAGCAGTTCTTC
TRBD2	once	TRBV9	TRBJ2-3	CASSSAGVSTDTQYF	TGTGCCAGCTCCTCGGCGGGAGTAAGCACAGATACGCAGTATTTT
TRBD1	.	TRBV6-6	TRBJ1-3	CASARDRGSGNTIYF	TGTGCCAGCGCTCGGGACAGGGGATCTGGAAACACCATATATTTT
.	.	TRBV5-1	TRBJ1-2	CASSFRGETGYTF	TGCGCCAGCAGCTTCCGGGGGGAGACTGGCTACACCTTC
.	.	TRBV6-5	TRBJ1-3	CASSYRGSTGNTIYF	TGTGCCAGCAGTTATCGAGGGAGTACTGGAAACACCATATATTTT
TRBD1	.	TRBV28	TRBJ1-5	CASVPGTGNQPQHF	TGTGCCAGCGTCCCCGGGACAGGAAATCAGCCCCAGCATTTT
TRBD1	.	TRBV5-1	TRBJ2-7	CASSLATGTGAIPYEQYF	TGCGCCAGCAGCTTGGCCACGGGGACAGGGGCGATCCCCTACGAGCAGTACTTC
TRBD1	.	TRBV5-1	TRBJ2-1	CASNPTGGNEQFF	TGCGCCAGCAACCCGACAGGGGGCAATGAGCAGTTCTTC
TRBD2	.	TRBV7-2	TRBJ2-7	CASGRVAGYEQYF	TGTGCCAGCGGGAGGGTTGCGGGCTACGAGCAGTACTTC
.	.	TRBV7-8	TRBJ2-1	CASSTLPLGGLNEQFF	TGTGCCAGCAGCACCCTACCCCTCGGAGGGCTCAATGAGCAGTTCTTC
.	.	TRBV6-2/TRBV6-3	TRBJ2-1	CASSYPSWGLNNEQFF	TGTGCCAGCAGTTACCCTTCTTGGGGGCTAAACAATGAGCAGTTCTTC
TRBD2	.	TRBV11-3	TRBJ2-7	CASSRLAGSYEQYF	TGTGCCAGCAGCCGACTAGCGGGGTCGTACGAGCAGTACTTC
TRBD2	.	TRBV5-5	TRBJ2-7	CASSLRGGVSYEQYF	TGTGCCAGCAGCTTGCGGGGGGGAGTGTCCTACGAGCAGTACTTC
TRBD1	.	TRBV5-1	TRBJ2-7	CASSFSGQGTDEQYF	TGCGCCAGCAGCTTCTCCGGACAGGGAACAGACGAGCAGTACTTC
TRBD2	.	TRBV2	TRBJ2-2	CASSVLGASGTNTGELFF	TGTGCCAGCAGTGTCCTTGGGGCTAGCGGGACGAACACCGGGGAGCTGTTTTTT
.	.	TRBV7-6	TRBJ1-2	CASSLAHTNYGYTF	TGTGCCAGCAGCTTAGCGCACACCAACTATGGCTACACCTTC
TRBD2	once	TRBV5-4	TRBJ2-5	CASSPRGASGGLQETQYF	TGTGCCAGCAGCCCTAGGGGTGCTAGCGGGGGCCTCCAAGAGACCCAGTACTTC
.	once	TRBV3-1/TRBV3-2	TRBJ2-2	CASSQEKGAGFPGELFF	TGTGCCAGCAGCCAAGAAAAAGGGGCAGGGTTCCCCGGGGAGCTGTTTTTT
TRBD2	.	TRBV27	TRBJ2-4	CASSLYGGAKNIQYF	TGTGCCAGCAGTTTATACGGGGGGGCCAAAAACATTCAGTACTTC
TRBD2	.	TRBV7-9	TRBJ2-1	CASSYDLSGNEQFF	TGTGCCAGCAGCTACGACCTTAGCGGGAATGAGCAGTTCTTC
TRBD1	.	TRBV10-3	TRBJ2-7	CAIRETRQGSSYEQYF	TGTGCCATCAGGGAAACTCGACAGGGGAGCTCCTACGAGCAGTACTTC
TRBD1	.	TRBV10-1	TRBJ2-2	CASGSGTGLTGELFF	TGCGCCAGCGGGAGTGGGACAGGGCTCACCGGGGAGCTGTTTTTT
.	.	TRBV6-5	TRBJ2-4	CASSSPSQGYYIQYF	TGTGCCAGCAGCTCCCCATCCCAGGGTTACTACATTCAGTACTTC
TRBD2	once	TRBV7-2	TRBJ2-1	CASARDGLAGGWDEQFF	TGTGCCAGTGCTAGGGATGGACTAGCGGGGGGTTGGGATGAGCAGTTCTTC
.	once	TRBV19	TRBJ2-4	CASSIPPQRLAKNIQYF	TGTGCCAGTAGTATTCCCCCACAGAGATTAGCCAAAAACATTCAGTACTTC
.	.	TRBV4-2	TRBJ2-2	CASSLGPLGAGELFF	TGTGCCAGCAGCCTGGGGCCTTTAGGCGCCGGGGAGCTGTTTTTT
.	.	TRBV5-4	TRBJ1-2	CASSFDSNYGYTF	TGTGCCAGCAGCTTTGACAGTAACTATGGCTACACCTTC
.	few	TRBV7-2	TRBJ2-7	CASSLGQLVYEQYF	TGTGCCAGCAGCTTAGGACAGCTTGTGTACGAGCAGTACTTC
.	few	TRBV2	TRBJ2-1	CASSEIRGHEQFF	TGTGCCAGCAGTGAGATCAGGGGCCATGAGCAGTTCTTC
TRBD1	.	TRBV27	TRBJ1-5	CASRDRENQPQHF	TGTGCCAGCCGGGACAGGGAGAATCAGCCCCAGCATTTT
.	.	TRBV7-9	TRBJ1-2	CASSFGRGVGGYGYTF	TGTGCCAGCAGCTTCGGCAGGGGTGTAGGGGGCTATGGCTACACCTTC
.	.	TRBV23-1	TRBJ1-5	CASSPVWPQHF	TGCGCCAGCAGTCCGGTTTGGCCCCAGCATTTT
.	.	TRBV6-5	TRBJ2-7	CASSSRYEQYF	TGTGCCAGCAGTTCCAGGTACGAGCAGTACTTC
.	.	TRBV6-5	TRBJ2-7	CASTQGVEQYF	TGTGCCAGCACCCAAGGAGTCGAGCAGTACTTC
.	.	TRBV7-2	TRBJ2-7	CASSTLGVSYEQYF	TGTGCCAGCAGTACATTAGGGGTCTCCTACGAGCAGTACTTC
.	once	TRBV4-2	TRBJ1-4	CASSQDATGALNEKLFF	TGTGCCAGCAGCCAAGACGCGACAGGTGCCTTGAATGAAAAACTGTTTTTT
.	.	TRBV7-9	TRBJ1-3	CASSFTSSRGGNTIYF	TGTGCCAGCAGCTTCACCAGTTCAAGGGGAGGAAACACCATATATTTT
TRBD1	.	TRBV7-8	TRBJ1-1	CASSQNTGGTEAFF	TGTGCCAGCAGCCAAAACACAGGGGGCACTGAAGCTTTCTTT
TRBD1	.	TRBV6-6	TRBJ1-5	CASSRMGQGSDQPQHF	TGTGCCAGCAGTCGAATGGGACAGGGATCGGATCAGCCCCAGCATTTT
TRBD1	.	TRBV7-8	TRBJ1-4	CASSSGTGTTNEKLFF	TGTGCCAGCAGCTCGGGGACAGGAACAACTAATGAAAAACTGTTTTTT
TRBD1	.	TRBV7-2	TRBJ2-7	CASSPRTGAVYEQYF	TGTGCCAGCAGCCCTAGGACAGGAGCCGTCTACGAGCAGTACTTC
TRBD1	.	TRBV5-1	TRBJ2-7	CASSLVGTGMTYEQYF	TGCGCCAGCAGCTTGGTAGGGACAGGGATGACCTACGAGCAGTACTTC
.	.	TRBV4-1	TRBJ1-4	CASSQAPPEGRLEKLFF	TGCGCCAGCAGCCAAGCCCCTCCAGAGGGGAGGTTAGAAAAACTGTTTTTT
TRBD1	.	TRBV23-1	TRBJ1-1	CASSQSTGRTEAFF	TGCGCCAGCAGTCAATCGACAGGGAGGACTGAAGCTTTCTTT
TRBD1	.	TRBV3-1/TRBV3-2	TRBJ1-1	CASSPLGQRNTEAFF	TGTGCCAGCAGCCCACTGGGACAGAGGAACACTGAAGCTTTCTTT
TRBD2	.	TRBV5-4	TRBJ2-1	CASSGLAGAPEQFF	TGTGCCAGCAGCGGGTTAGCGGGAGCTCCCGAGCAGTTCTTC
.	.	TRBV5-3	TRBJ1-3	CARSLARSYSGNTIYF	TGTGCCAGAAGCTTGGCCCGGTCCTACTCTGGAAACACCATATATTTT
.	.	TRBV4-1	TRBJ2-7	CASSQGTLYEQYF	TGCGCCAGCAGCCAGGGGACACTCTACGAGCAGTACTTC
TRBD1	few	TRBV5-1	TRBJ2-7	CASSTGQGHYEQYF	TGCGCCAGCAGCACAGGACAGGGACACTACGAGCAGTACTTC
.	.	TRBV6-4	TRBJ2-2	CASSEQENTGELFF	TGTGCCAGCAGTGAGCAGGAGAACACCGGGGAGCTGTTTTTT
.	.	TRBV5-6	TRBJ2-7	CASSWGTQYEQYF	TGTGCCAGCAGCTGGGGGACACAATACGAGCAGTACTTC
.	.	TRBV18	TRBJ1-6	CASSPIQGPRSYSPLHF	TGTGCCAGCTCCCCGATTCAGGGCCCCCGTTCTTATTCACCCCTCCACTTT